This T cell receptor beta chain was identified in a study of T cells after yellow fever vaccination. Study conclusions and caveats: Overall, a small share of clonotypes was seen in both CD4 and CD8 compartments.

Germline CDR1 and CDR2: LNHDA and SQIVND (reference sequence). The CDR3 is made up of 16 amino acids. Trimming took 2 bases from V and 1 from J; bases not matched to a gene: 4. This clonotype was detected many times. Its cognate antigen is unknown. Generation of TCR cDNA used 5'RACE template switching (which added a universal primer site and UMIs). Via MiXCR, TCRdb re-called the 5' RACE reads, giving one row per CDR3 protein. The sample gives hundreds of thousands of distinct CDR3 sequences, 21% of which show up once; 16% is in the top ten. This chain joins TRBV19 and TRBJ2-5; 10 bases fit TRBD2. The material was PBMCs, obtained less than 25 days after the first yellow fever vaccination. The TCR was taken from a man aged 18 to 29 who received the YFV17D yellow fever vaccine. CDR3 amino acids: CASSIRASGGQETQYF. The CDR3 DNA is TGTGCCAGTAGTATAAGGGCTAGCGGGGGCCAAGAGACCCAGTACTTC.